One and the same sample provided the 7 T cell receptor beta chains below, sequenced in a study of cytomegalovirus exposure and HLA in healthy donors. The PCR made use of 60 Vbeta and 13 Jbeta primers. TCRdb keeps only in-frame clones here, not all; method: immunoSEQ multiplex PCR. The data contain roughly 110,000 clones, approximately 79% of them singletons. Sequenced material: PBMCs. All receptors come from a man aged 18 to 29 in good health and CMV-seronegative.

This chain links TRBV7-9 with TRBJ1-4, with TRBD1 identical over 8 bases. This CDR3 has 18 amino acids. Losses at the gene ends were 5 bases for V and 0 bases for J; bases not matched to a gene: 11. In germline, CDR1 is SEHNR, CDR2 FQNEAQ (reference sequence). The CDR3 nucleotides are TGTGCCAGCAGCCATGCAGGGGGCCAACTTGCAACTAATGAAAAACTGTTTTTT. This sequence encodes CASSHAGGQLATNEKLFF.

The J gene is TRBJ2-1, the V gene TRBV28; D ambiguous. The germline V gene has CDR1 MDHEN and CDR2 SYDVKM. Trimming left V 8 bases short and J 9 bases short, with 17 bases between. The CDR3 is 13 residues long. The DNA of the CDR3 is TGTGCCAGCGGCACTCATCTAGAGGTTGAGCAGTTCTTC. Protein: CASGTHLEVEQFF.

CDR3: CASSLLANTGELFF. CDR3 DNA sequence: TGTGCCAGCAGTTTACTCGCGAACACCGGGGAGCTGTTTTTT. This sequence joins TRBV27 and TRBJ2-2, with unresolved D. This CDR3 is 14 amino acids long. Germline V CDR1 and CDR2: MNHEY, SMNVEV (reference sequence). V lost 2 bases and J lost 0, with 4 bases in between.

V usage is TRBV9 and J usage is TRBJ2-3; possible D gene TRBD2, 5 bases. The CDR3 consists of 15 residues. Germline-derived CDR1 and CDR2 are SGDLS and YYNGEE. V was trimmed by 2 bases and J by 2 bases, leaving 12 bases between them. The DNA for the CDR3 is TGTGCCAGCAGCGTTATCGGGGAACACACAGATACGCAGTATTTT. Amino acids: CASSVIGEHTDTQYF.

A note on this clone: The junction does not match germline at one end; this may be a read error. CDR3 bases: TGTGCCAGCTCACTTGGGACAGCAGATAATTCGCCCCTCCACTTT. It yields the protein CASSLGTADNSPLHF. The chain couples TRBV18 to TRBJ1-6; 7 bases match TRBD1. This CDR3 comprises 15 residues. Germline lookup yields CDR1 KGHSH and CDR2 LQKENI.

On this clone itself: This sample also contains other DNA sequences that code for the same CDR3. In nucleotides, the CDR3 is TGTGCCAGCTCACCTGGACAGGGAACTGAAGCTTTCTTT. Translation gives CASSPGQGTEAFF. V is TRBV18 and J is TRBJ1-1; 8 nucleotides align to TRBD1. Germline V gives CDR1 KGHSH, CDR2 LQKENI. CDR3 length equals 13 residues. The V and J ends lost 3 bases and 5 bases, in that order; junction bases with no gene match: 2.

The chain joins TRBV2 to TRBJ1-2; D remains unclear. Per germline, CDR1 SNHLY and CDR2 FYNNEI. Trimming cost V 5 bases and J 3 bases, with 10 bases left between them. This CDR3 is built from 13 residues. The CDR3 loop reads CASSLEGHYGYTF. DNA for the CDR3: TGTGCCAGCAGTCTAGAGGGTCACTATGGCTACACCTTC. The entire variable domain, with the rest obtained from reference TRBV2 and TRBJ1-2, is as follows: EPEVTQTPSHQVTQMGQEVILRCVPISNHLYFYWYRQILGQKVEFLVSFYNNEISEKSEIFDDQFSVERPDGSNFTLKIRSTKLEDSAMYFCASSLEGHYGYTFGSGTRLTVV.